This TCR beta chain was sequenced for a study of shared clonotypes between healthy human individuals (dated by TCRdb to about 2020). In the study overall: A few men and two women, aged 18 to 49 years, made up the cohort. Per donor, three plates each were used for CD4 naive and CD4 memory, two for CD8 naive, and one for CD8 memory. Blood TCR repertoires of a handful of healthy adults were deeply sequenced to estimate repertoire size and the extent of clonotype sharing between individuals. Libraries were prepared and TCR repertoires were sequenced by different laboratories using diverse techniques, in order to increase sequencing depth and limit assay-specific biases. Each donor's leukapheresis produced roughly between about 0.9 and 9.5 billion PBMCs.

CD8 naive samples were CD45RO-negative cells positively selected for CCR7, giving a CD45RA+CCR7+ population that excluded TemRA cells. Healthy HIV-negative adults with no recently reported acute infections or vaccinations were included as donors. Only Caucasian adults living in Nashville, Tennessee, USA were represented among the donors. After blood collection by leukapheresis, PBMCs were isolated using Ficoll-Histopaque density gradient centrifugation and then cryopreserved in the vapor phase of liquid nitrogen. Purity and quantity of every magnetically sorted T cell population were checked by analytical flow cytometry. Genomic DNA was isolated from each sorted fraction and quantified by UV absorbance on a Nanodrop 2000c. What the study reported, not specific to this receptor: Around 5.4% of naive CD4, roughly 3.6% of naive CD8, roughly 2.4% of memory CD4, and around 0.4% of memory CD8 clonotypes were shared across a few donors. Sampling was limited to blood, and TCR repertoires in tissue likely differ from TCR repertoires in blood. Pairwise subsampling led to the expectation that sequencing depth would affect the degree of clonotype sharing among donors. Even with the large sequencing depth, rarefaction of the sorted-subset datasets indicated that sequencing was incomplete. Because the study included a small number of donors, the genetic and exposure-history diversity represented was limited. Clonotypes shared by all four sorted-subset donors showed higher generation probabilities than non-shared clonotypes. Naive subsets generally had larger estimated clonotype richness than memory subsets.

Measured from the cysteine to the phenylalanine, the CDR3 is 15 residues long. Just the 45-base CDR3 DNA is kept, in frame starting at base 1. Based on the germline V gene (reference sequence), the CDR1 and CDR2 sequences are MNHEY and SMNVEV. Trimming takes 4 bases from V and 4 bases from J, and the germline ends sit 16 bases apart. Using the deep immunoSEQ assay, multiplex PCR amplified TCR CDR3 regions from genomic DNA. Genomic DNA extracted from each cell subset was distributed evenly over all wells of several immunoSEQ 96-well plates, and each plate served as one replicate. For sorted subsets, approximately 200 ng of genomic DNA, equivalent to tens of thousands of T cell genomes, went into each replicate PCR. Purified libraries were quantified with a Qubit 3.0 fluorometer, sized on a Bioanalyzer 2100, and re-quantified with the KAPA Library Quantification kit. A separate single-read 150-cycle Illumina NextSeq 550 flow cell was used to sequence each immunoSEQ 96-well plate. Concerning the study's data processing: Because only junctional sequences without quality scores were contained in the immunoSEQ output, filtering matching that applied to full-length reads could not be performed. Sequences were annotated with PyIR, a Python wrapper for IgBLAST v1.9, and V/J genes and CDR3 were assigned using IMGT germline references. Reads were filtered out if the reads had weak V/J assignments (E-value above 1e-6), no CDR3, stop codons, out-of-frame junctions, or ambiguous translated residues. V3J clonotypes were defined as sequences sharing an identical inferred V gene, J gene, and CDR3 amino acid sequence. The percentage overlap between two repertoires was calculated by dividing the number of shared unique clonotypes by the size of the smaller repertoire. Richness of each repertoire was evaluated using RTK rarefaction, the Chao1 estimator, and Recon v2.1 estimates of unobserved clonotypes. Generation probabilities were computed with OLGA for all TCRbeta clonotypes obtained by the gDNA method from several donors. Drawn from immuneACCESS, this table holds only the in-frame rearrangements with V and J called that TCRdb kept. Clones are partly lost; checked studies trace under half to an unresolved V gene and leave the rest unexplained. V and J calls and clone size are given by that table; D and trimming were obtained from the DNA. Counted in this sample were fewer than 1 million clones; 96% of them appeared once. Jointly, the top ten make up less than 0.25% of the sample.

Comment on this clone: The target of this receptor is not known. Base quality data are lacking; no much larger clone is found one base away.

Here the chain combines TRBV27 and TRBJ1-1, with a tentative D gene TRBD1 over 5 matching bases. The TCR was taken from a young man in good health. Specimen: naive CD8+ T cells sorted from blood. Sample cell subset or site, as interpreted from the label and publication: CD45RA+CCR7+. DNA sequence: TGTGCCAGCAGTTCCGCGGGACGCCAGGTCACTGAAGCTTTCTTT. It specifies CASSSAGRQVTEAFF.